The present TCR beta chain was sequenced within a study of blood T cells in healthy people across ages. Germline CDR1 reads SGHRS; CDR2 reads YFSETQ. The trim removed 4 bases at V and 4 bases at J, leaving 6 bases unmatched. The CDR3 covers 15 residues. For the second PCR, which ran for roughly 7 to 11 cycles, a sample-barcoded 5' primer and a J-beta primer mix were used. MiXCR was run by TCRdb on the 5' RACE reads, yielding one entry per CDR3 protein. The table includes about 640,000 distinct CDR3 sequences, 45% to 65% detected once. Per-sample yields of isolated PBMCs were at least 6.5 million. The chain combines TRBV5-1 with TRBJ2-1; 9 nucleotides align to TRBD1. The sample taken for sequencing was blood. The receptor was isolated from a man in his 60s in good health. CDR3 nucleotide sequence: TGCGCCAGCAGCATCGGGACAGGGCTTTACAATGAGCAGTTCTTC. It encodes CASSIGTGLYNEQFF.